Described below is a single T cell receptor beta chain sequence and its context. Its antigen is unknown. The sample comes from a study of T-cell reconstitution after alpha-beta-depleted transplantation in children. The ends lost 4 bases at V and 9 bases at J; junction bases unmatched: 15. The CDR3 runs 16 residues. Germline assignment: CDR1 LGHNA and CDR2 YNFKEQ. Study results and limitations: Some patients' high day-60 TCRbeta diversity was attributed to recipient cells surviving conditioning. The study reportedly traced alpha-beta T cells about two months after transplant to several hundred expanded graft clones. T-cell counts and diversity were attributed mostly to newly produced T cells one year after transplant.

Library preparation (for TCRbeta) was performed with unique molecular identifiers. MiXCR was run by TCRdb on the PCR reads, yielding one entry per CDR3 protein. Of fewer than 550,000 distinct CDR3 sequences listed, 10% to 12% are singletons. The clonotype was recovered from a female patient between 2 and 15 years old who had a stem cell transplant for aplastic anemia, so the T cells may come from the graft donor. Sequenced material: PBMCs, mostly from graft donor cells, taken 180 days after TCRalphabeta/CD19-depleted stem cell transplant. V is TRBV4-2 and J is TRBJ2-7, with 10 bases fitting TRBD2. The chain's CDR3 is CASSRGTSERMVGQYF. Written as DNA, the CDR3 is TGTGCCAGCAGCCGAGGGACTAGCGAAAGGATGGTGGGGCAGTACTTC.